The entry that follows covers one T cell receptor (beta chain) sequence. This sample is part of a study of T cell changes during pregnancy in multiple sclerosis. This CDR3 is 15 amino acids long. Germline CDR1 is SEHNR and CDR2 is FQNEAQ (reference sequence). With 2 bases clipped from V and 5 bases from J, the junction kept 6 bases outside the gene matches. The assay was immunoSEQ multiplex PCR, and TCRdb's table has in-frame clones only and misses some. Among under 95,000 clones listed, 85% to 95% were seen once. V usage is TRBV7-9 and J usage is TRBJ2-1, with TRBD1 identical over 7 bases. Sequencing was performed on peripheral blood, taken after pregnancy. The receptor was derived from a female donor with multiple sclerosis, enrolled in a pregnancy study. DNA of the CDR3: TGTGCCAGCAGCTTAATGACAGGGAGCGACAATGAGCAGTTCTTC. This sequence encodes CASSLMTGSDNEQFF.